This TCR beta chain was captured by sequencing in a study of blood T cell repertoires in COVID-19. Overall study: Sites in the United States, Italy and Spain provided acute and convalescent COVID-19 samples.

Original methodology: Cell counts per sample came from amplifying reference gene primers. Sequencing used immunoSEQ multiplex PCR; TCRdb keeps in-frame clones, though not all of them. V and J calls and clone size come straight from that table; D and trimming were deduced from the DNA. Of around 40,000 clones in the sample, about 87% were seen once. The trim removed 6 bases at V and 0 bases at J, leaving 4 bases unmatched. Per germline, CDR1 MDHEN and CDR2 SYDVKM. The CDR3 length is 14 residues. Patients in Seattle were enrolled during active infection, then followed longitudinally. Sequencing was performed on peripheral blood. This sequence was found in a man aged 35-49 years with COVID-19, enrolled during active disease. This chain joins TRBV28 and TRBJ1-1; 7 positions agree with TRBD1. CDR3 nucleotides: TGTGCCAGCAGCCTTGGGACAGTGAACACTGAAGCTTTCTTT. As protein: CASSLGTVNTEAFF.